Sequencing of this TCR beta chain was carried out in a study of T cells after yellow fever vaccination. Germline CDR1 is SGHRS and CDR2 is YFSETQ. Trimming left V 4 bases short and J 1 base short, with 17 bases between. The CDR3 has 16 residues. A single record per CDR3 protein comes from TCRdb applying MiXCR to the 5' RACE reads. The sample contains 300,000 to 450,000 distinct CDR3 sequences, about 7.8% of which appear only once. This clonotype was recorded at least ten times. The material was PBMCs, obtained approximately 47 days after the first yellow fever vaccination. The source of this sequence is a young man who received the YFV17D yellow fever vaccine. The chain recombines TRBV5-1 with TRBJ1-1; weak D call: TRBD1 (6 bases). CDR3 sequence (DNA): TGCGCCAGCAGCCTCCAGGGGTTTTCATCGAACACTGAAGCTTTCTTT. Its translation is CASSLQGFSSNTEAFF.